This T cell receptor beta chain originates from a study of molecular identifiers for immune sequencing clone quantification. The wider study: For replicates, RNA isolated from approximately 20,000 or 98,000 naive CD8 cells was divided into five portions, of which four were sequenced. Points from the study as a whole: Among effectors, clones above 20 RNA copies held over 97% of molecules; among naive cells, under 1%.

The CDR3 covers 14 residues. Germline V gives CDR1 SGHDT, CDR2 YYEEEE. Unmatched junction bases numbered 1, after V lost 0 bases and J lost 3 bases. MiXCR, applied by TCRdb to the PCR reads, yields one record per CDR3 protein. The profile shows about 640,000 distinct CDR3 sequences, just under 20% of them singletons. This clonotype was recorded a few times. Its antigen is not identified. This clonotype was obtained from a human donor in good health. Some libraries in this study had Jurkat cell RNA spiked in. This chain links TRBV5-6 with TRBJ1-2; TRBD1 matches 8 bases. The material sequenced was naive CD8+ T cells from blood, with Jurkat cell RNA spiked in. Subset here: FACS-sorted CD8+CD4-CCR7+CD45RA+ naive T cells. CDR3 protein: CASSLGTGYYGYTF. The CDR3 bases are TGTGCCAGCAGCTTGGGGACAGGGTACTATGGCTACACCTTC.